This entry lists 20 T cell receptor beta chains sequenced from one sample in a study of blood T cell repertoires in COVID-19. Produced via immunoSEQ multiplex PCR; TCRdb's table is partial and in-frame only. The sample includes about 160,000 clones, around 93% of them seen just once. Sequencing was carried out using peripheral blood. Receptors were obtained from a man aged 25 to 40 with COVID-19, enrolled during active disease.

The gene calls are TRBV7-2 and TRBJ1-1, with D possibly matching TRBD1 (5 bases). The V and J ends lost 5 bases and 1 base respectively, with 8 bases between them. This CDR3 is built from 13 residues. The germline CDR1 and CDR2 sequences are SGHTA and FQGNSA. In DNA, the CDR3 is TGTGCCAGCAGCAGGCAGGGGAACACTGAAGCTTTCTTT. Protein product: CASSRQGNTEAFF.

The chain combines TRBV19 with TRBJ2-7; weak D call: TRBD2 (5 bases). Trimming took 7 bases from V and 0 from J, leaving 13 bases between them. Germline lookup yields CDR1 LNHDA and CDR2 SQIVND (reference sequence). The CDR3 is 14 amino acids. The DNA of the CDR3 is TGTGCCAGTACCAAGGACTGGAGCTCCTACGAGCAGTACTTC. It is translated as CASTKDWSSYEQYF.

This chain joins TRBV28 and TRBJ2-1; 11 bases match TRBD2. Germline loops: CDR1 MDHEN, CDR2 SYDVKM. V trimming: 9 bases; J trimming: 4 bases; junction bases outside the gene matches: 8. This CDR3 is built from 15 residues. The CDR3 protein is CASDPGTSGYNEQFF. For the CDR3, the DNA is TGTGCCAGTGACCCCGGGACTAGCGGATACAATGAGCAGTTCTTC.

This clone was seen a single time. This chain joins TRBV7-8 and TRBJ2-7, with 7 bases lining up with TRBD2. Losses at the gene ends were 6 bases for V and 6 bases for J; bases not matched to a gene: 5. This CDR3 has 12 residues. Germline values: CDR1 SGHVS, CDR2 FQNEAQ. The CDR3 is CASRLREGEQYF. CDR3 DNA: TGTGCCAGCAGACTCAGGGAGGGCGAGCAGTACTTC.

The chain is built from TRBV12-5 and TRBJ1-1; D is possibly TRBD1 (6 bases). This CDR3 is built from 13 residues. Looked up from germline, CDR1 is LGHNT and CDR2 is FRNRAP. Trimming stripped 6 bases from V and 4 bases from J, with 12 bases between. CDR3 region: CASGRGGGTEAFF. CDR3 in DNA: TGTGCTAGTGGCAGGGGAGGGGGCACTGAAGCTTTCTTT.

This clone is a singleton in its sample. The rearrangement links TRBV9 to TRBJ2-3, with 7 bases identical to TRBD1. This CDR3 is built from 15 residues. J gave up 1 base and V 2 bases, and 4 bases lay outside the gene matches. Germline CDR1 is SGDLS and CDR2 is YYNGEE. This CDR3 is CASSVADRGTDTQYF. CDR3 DNA sequence: TGTGCCAGCAGCGTGGCCGACAGGGGCACAGATACGCAGTATTTT.

This clone was seen once. The V call is TRBV7-8, the J call TRBJ1-1; 7 bases match TRBD1. The CDR3 covers 14 residues. The V gene end was trimmed by 2 bases and the J gene end by 6 bases; junction bases not matched to a gene: 6. From germline, CDR1 is SGHVS and CDR2 FQNEAQ. CDR3 DNA: TGTGCCAGCAGCTTAAGAACAGGGGCCGCTGAAGCTTTCTTT. Translation gives CASSLRTGAAEAFF.

The chain recombines TRBV5-1 with TRBJ2-3, with 7 bases that match TRBD2. This CDR3 is built from 15 residues. Germline CDR1 is SGHRS and CDR2 is YFSETQ. Germline trimming cut 7 bases from V and 2 bases from J; bases unmatched to any gene: 10. CDR3 loop: CASSIGGTTTDTQYF. The DNA for the CDR3 is TGCGCCAGCTCAATTGGGGGGACTACCACAGATACGCAGTATTTT.

The CDR3 DNA follows: TGTGCCAGCAGCCCAAGGGGAGGGGCCCCTAATGAAAAACTGTTTTTT. It codes for CASSPRGGAPNEKLFF. The chain uses TRBV7-2 and TRBJ1-4, with D possibly being TRBD1 (5 bases). CDR1 is SGHTA and CDR2 is FQGNSA in the germline V gene. Trimming removed 5 bases from V and 3 bases from J, with 16 bases in between. The CDR3 length is 16 residues.

Only one count was recorded for this clone. V usage is TRBV18 and J usage is TRBJ2-5; 8 positions agree with TRBD2. CDR1 and CDR2 (germline): KGHSH, LQKENI. The CDR3 has 20 amino acids. With V trimmed by 0 bases and J by 1 base, 16 bases remained unmatched. CDR3 in amino acids: CASSPPLIAAGVLPQETQYF. The CDR3 DNA follows: TGTGCCAGCTCACCACCCCTCATAGCAGCGGGGGTCCTGCCCCAAGAGACCCAGTACTTC.

This clone was seen a handful of times. V and J are TRBV5-1 and TRBJ2-1; 8 nucleotides match TRBD2. There are 15 residues in the CDR3. Germline V lookup: CDR1 SGHRS, CDR2 YFSETQ. With V trimmed by 3 bases and J by 9 bases, 11 bases remained unmatched. CDR3 sequence: CASSSPGSGAGEQFF. The CDR3 bases are TGCGCCAGCAGCTCTCCGGGTAGCGGGGCGGGTGAGCAGTTCTTC.

The chain couples TRBV2 to TRBJ1-5; TRBD1 aligns across 9 bases. Germline assignment: CDR1 SNHLY and CDR2 FYNNEI. The length of the CDR3 is 15 residues. The J segment lost 2 bases and the V segment lost 6 bases, leaving 5 bases of the junction unmatched. CDR3 sequence: CASRWDRVGNQPQHF. The CDR3 bases are TGTGCCAGCAGATGGGACAGGGTGGGCAATCAGCCCCAGCATTTT.

The V and J genes are TRBV4-1 and TRBJ1-2; D is unclear. CDR1 and CDR2 from the germline V gene are MGHRA and YSYEKL. The CDR3 runs to 13 residues. The V end was cut by 4 bases, the J end by 5 bases, with 11 bases between. This CDR3 reads CASSPLEGYGYTF. CDR3 DNA: TGCGCCAGCAGCCCCCTGGAGGGTTATGGCTACACCTTC.

The rearrangement joins TRBV6-6 to TRBJ2-1, with 10 bases that match TRBD1. CDR3 length: 16 amino acids. Germline V gives CDR1 MNHNY, CDR2 SVGAGI (reference sequence). The trim removed 5 bases at V and 6 bases at J, leaving 10 bases unmatched. DNA for the CDR3: TGTGCCAGCAGTCGATATACCGGGACAGGGGTCAATGAGCAGTTCTTC. Translation gives CASSRYTGTGVNEQFF.

This clone appeared once. The chain combines TRBV7-9 with TRBJ2-7, with TRBD1 matching over 8 bases. The CDR3 covers 15 residues. Looked up from germline, CDR1 is SEHNR and CDR2 is FQNEAQ (reference sequence). V dropped 5 bases and J dropped 3; count of bases not matched to a gene: 9. The chain's CDR3 is CASSDTGGGYYEQYF. The DNA of the CDR3 is TGTGCCAGCAGCGACACAGGGGGAGGATACTACGAGCAGTACTTC.

V gene TRBV20-1 combines with J gene TRBJ1-1; no definite D call. Trimming took 7 bases from V and 7 from J, leaving 13 bases between them. The CDR3 totals 11 residues. The V gene's germline CDR1 is DFQATT and CDR2 SNEGSKA (reference sequence). The CDR3, as DNA: TGCAGTGGAGGACGGGGTTTTGAAGCTTTCTTT. It translates to CSGGRGFEAFF.

In its sample, this clone was seen once. CDR3 coding DNA: TGTGCCAGCAGTTTTAACCCCATAGAAGAGCAGTTCTTC. Translating it yields CASSFNPIEEQFF. This chain links TRBV28 with TRBJ2-1, with D unresolved. This CDR3 region has 13 residues. V was shortened by 3 bases and J by 10 bases, with 13 bases between the two germline ends. Germline values: CDR1 MDHEN, CDR2 SYDVKM.

The CDR3, as DNA: TGCGCCAGCAGCCTGACTAGCGGCGGGAACACCGGGGAGCTGTTTTTT. This translates into CASSLTSGGNTGELFF. The chain couples TRBV5-1 to TRBJ2-2; 9 bases align to TRBD2. Germline V gene lookup returns CDR1 SGHRS and CDR2 YFSETQ. The CDR3 extends over 16 amino acids. The J segment lost 1 base and the V segment lost 4 bases, leaving 5 bases of the junction unmatched.

The chain uses TRBV20-1 and TRBJ2-7, with D uncertain. Germline values: CDR1 DFQATT, CDR2 SNEGSKA (reference sequence). The CDR3 has 11 residues. The germline V and J ends were trimmed by 0 bases and 4 bases, with 4 bases remaining between them. The CDR3, as DNA: TGCAGTGCTAGAGATCAGTACGAGCAGTACTTC. Translated, it gives CSARDQYEQYF.

The genes are TRBV10-3 and TRBJ1-5; tentative D call: TRBD1 (5 bases). Germline V gene sequence: CDR1 ENHRY, CDR2 SYGVKD. The CDR3 length is 17 residues. V was clipped by 4 bases and J by 0 bases, with 16 bases between them. CDR3 protein: CAISVRDSGDSNQPQHF. The CDR3 DNA reads TGTGCCATCAGTGTCCGGGACTCTGGGGATAGCAATCAGCCCCAGCATTTT.